This T cell receptor (beta chain) emerged from a study of cytomegalovirus exposure and HLA in healthy donors. Study-wide findings and caveats: Altogether, 160 or so TCR beta chains were recorded as cytomegalovirus-associated. Some V segments (TRBV6-2 and TRBV6-3 among them) were excluded as indistinguishable. Data from an earlier analysis indicated that most TCR beta V segments were productive either about 90% or about 30% of the time. Reportedly, fewer N-insertions than the roughly 700-donor mean appeared in an Asian-associated ancestry cluster in a later analysis.

A remark on this clone: Antigen specificity is unknown.

V lost 2 bases to trimming and J lost 2 bases, with 10 bases between them. This CDR3 contains 14 residues. Germline CDR1 SGHNT, CDR2 YYREEE (reference sequence). In the PCR, 60 Vbeta and 13 Jbeta primers were used. Produced via immunoSEQ multiplex PCR; TCRdb's table is partial and in-frame only. The data contain roughly 150,000 clones, roughly 76% of them singletons. The chain uses TRBV5-4 and TRBJ1-2, with D possibly TRBD1 on 6 matching bases. This receptor was taken from a male donor in good health and CMV-seronegative. Sequences were obtained from PBMCs. The CDR3 spells CASSFGQFNYGYTF. The CDR3 DNA reads TGTGCCAGCAGCTTCGGACAGTTCAACTATGGCTACACCTTC.